This TCR beta chain was recorded in a study of radiotherapy plus CTLA-4 blockade in lung cancer. Background on the study: Objective response was observed in around a sixth of patients, and disease control in roughly 30%. Findings and limits, study-wide: Reportedly, early blood T cell clone dynamics best predicted response, with interferon-beta. After treatment with radiotherapy plus ipilimumab, TCR clones that came from the tumor expanded in blood.

TCRdb's copy holds only in-frame clones and misses some; the assay was immunoSEQ multiplex PCR. The table lists more than 75,000 clones, roughly 78% of them singletons. For this clone: Antigen unknown.

Chemo-refractory metastatic non-small-cell lung cancer patients underwent focal radiation alongside CTLA-4 blockade with ipilimumab. The V and J ends lost 0 bases and 1 base respectively, with 12 bases between them. Germline CDR1 LGHNA, CDR2 YNFKEQ. The CDR3 spans 16 residues. The sequence was collected from a human donor with non-small cell lung cancer that progressed on radiotherapy plus ipilimumab. The sequenced sample was peripheral blood, obtained from a patient treated with radiotherapy plus ipilimumab. The rearrangement uses TRBV4-2 and TRBJ1-1; weak D call: TRBD1 (5 bases). CDR3 sequence: CASSQDSGGQNTEAFF. The CDR3 nucleotides are TGTGCCAGCAGCCAAGATTCGGGGGGTCAGAACACTGAAGCTTTCTTT.